A single T cell receptor (beta chain) is shown here with its context. The source of the sample is a study of blood T cell repertoires in COVID-19. Here immunoSEQ multiplex PCR was the method, and the copy in TCRdb shows in-frame clones only, minus some. The sample shows 200,000 to 250,000 clones, about 80% of them seen only once. Germline assignment: CDR1 MGHRA and CDR2 YSYEKL. Trimming took off 2 bases at V and 4 bases at J, with 9 bases between the two ends. The CDR3 has 13 amino acids. The receptor was derived from a woman aged 45-65 years with acute or convalescent COVID-19. The genes are TRBV4-1 and TRBJ2-7; weak D call: TRBD1 (6 bases). The source material was peripheral blood. The CDR3, as DNA: TGCGCCAGCAGCCAAAAAGGGGGATACGAGCAGTACTTC. Translating it yields CASSQKGGYEQYF.